This T cell receptor (beta chain) was observed in a study of T cells after yellow fever vaccination. This clonotype was counted ten times or more. CDR1 is LGHDT and CDR2 is YNNKEL in the germline V gene (reference sequence). Trimming took 4 bases from V and 4 from J; bases not matched to a gene: 4. The CDR3 covers 14 residues. TCRdb reprocessed the 5' RACE reads with MiXCR, giving one entry per CDR3 protein. This sample carries some 200,000 distinct CDR3 sequences, 3% to 4% of them seen once, and the ten largest clones take around 3%. The specimen was CD4+ T cells sorted from PBMCs, collected 10 days after the yellow fever booster vaccination. The clonotype originates from a man younger than 35 who received the YFV17D yellow fever vaccine. V usage is TRBV3-1 and J usage is TRBJ2-3, with TRBD2 matching over 8 bases. CDR3 in amino acids: CASSLRGAADTQYF. The CDR3 DNA sequence: TGTGCCAGCAGCCTGCGGGGGGCCGCAGATACGCAGTATTTT.